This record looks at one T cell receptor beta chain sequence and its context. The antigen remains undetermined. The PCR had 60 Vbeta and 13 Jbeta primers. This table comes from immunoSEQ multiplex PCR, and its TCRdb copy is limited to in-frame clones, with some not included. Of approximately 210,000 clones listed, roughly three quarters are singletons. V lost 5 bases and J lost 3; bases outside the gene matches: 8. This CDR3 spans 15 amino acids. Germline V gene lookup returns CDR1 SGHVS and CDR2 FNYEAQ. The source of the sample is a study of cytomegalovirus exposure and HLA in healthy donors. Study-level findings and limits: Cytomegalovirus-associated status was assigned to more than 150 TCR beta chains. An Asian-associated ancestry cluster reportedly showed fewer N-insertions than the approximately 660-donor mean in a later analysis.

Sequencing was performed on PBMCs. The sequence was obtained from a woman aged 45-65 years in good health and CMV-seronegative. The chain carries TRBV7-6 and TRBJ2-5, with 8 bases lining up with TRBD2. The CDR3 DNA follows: TGTGCCAGCAGCCGAATGCCAGCGGGAGAAGAGACCCAGTACTTC. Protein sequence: CASSRMPAGEETQYF.